These 15 T cell receptor beta chains share one sample of origin, sequenced in a study of shared clonotypes between healthy human individuals. Clones were read by immunoSEQ multiplex PCR, and TCRdb kept only the in-frame ones, dropping some. The data hold some 490,000 clones, with about 78% observed a single time. What was sequenced was PBMCs. The receptors come from a woman aged 40 to 49 in good health. Some clones in this sample may be carry-over from other donors' samples.

V gene TRBV19 combines with J gene TRBJ2-3; D is possibly TRBD1 (6 bases). Germline V gene lookup returns CDR1 LNHDA and CDR2 SQIVND (reference sequence). This CDR3 spans 15 amino acids. The ends were cut back, 8 bases at V and 6 bases at J, with 21 bases in the middle. The DNA for the CDR3 is TGTGCCAGTGGACCGGGCCCTAAGAGGGGGGATACGCAGTATTTT. Its translation: CASGPGPKRGDTQYF.

This clone has only a few counts. The chain links TRBV30 to TRBJ1-1; TRBD1 agrees at 9 bases. J was trimmed by 1 base and V by 5 bases; bases with no gene match: 2. In germline, CDR1 is GTSNPN, CDR2 SVGIG (reference sequence). The CDR3 extends over 13 amino acids. The CDR3 spells CAWRDRENTEAFF. CDR3 coding DNA: TGTGCCTGGCGGGACAGGGAGAACACTGAAGCTTTCTTT.

The chain employs TRBV19 and TRBJ1-1; unclear D gene. The ends were cut back, 1 base at V and 5 bases at J, with 5 bases in the middle. The CDR3 contains 12 residues. Germline values: CDR1 LNHDA, CDR2 SQIVND (reference sequence). The CDR3 DNA reads TGTGCCAGTAGTATAGGAATGACTGAAGCTTTCTTT. It yields the protein CASSIGMTEAFF.

This clone was observed a single time. The chain uses TRBV15 and TRBJ2-5; D uncertain. Looked up from germline, CDR1 is LNHNV and CDR2 is YYDKDF (reference sequence). This CDR3 is 14 amino acids long. Deletions cut 0 bases from V and 4 bases from J, with 9 bases between. In DNA, the CDR3 is TGTGCCACCAGCAGAGATGTTGGTGGAGAGACCCAGTACTTC. Amino acids: CATSRDVGGETQYF.

This clone was detected only once. The gene calls are TRBV7-9 and TRBJ2-1; D may be TRBD2 (6 bases). CDR1 is SEHNR and CDR2 is FQNEAQ in the germline V gene (reference sequence). CDR3 length equals 13 residues. The V and J ends lost 8 bases and 5 bases respectively, with 13 bases between them. The CDR3 DNA reads TGTGCCAGCTCAGCGACTAGGAACAATGAGCAGTTCTTC. Its translation is CASSATRNNEQFF.

CDR3 sequence (DNA): TGTGCCAGCAGTGGGACTGGGGCCAACGTCCTGACTTTC. Translated: CASSGTGANVLTF. The rearrangement joins TRBV28 to TRBJ2-6; D remains unclear. The CDR3 length is 13 residues. V was clipped by 5 bases and J by 2 bases, with 4 bases between them. CDR1 and CDR2 from the germline V gene are MDHEN and SYDVKM.

J is TRBJ1-5 and V is TRBV28; 8 nucleotides match TRBD1. Trimming took 6 bases from V and 4 from J; bases not matched to a gene: 8. Germline CDR1 reads MDHEN; CDR2 reads SYDVKM. This CDR3 spans 15 amino acids. The CDR3 is CASSLGQDGNQPQHF. The CDR3 bases are TGTGCCAGCAGCCTGGGACAGGATGGAAATCAGCCCCAGCATTTT. The full variable domain, rest sourced from reference TRBV28 and TRBJ1-5, is DVKVTQSSRYLVKRTGEKVFLECVQDMDHENMFWYRQDPGLGLRLIYFSYDVKMKEKGDIPEGYSVSREKKERFSLILESASTNQTSMYLCASSLGQDGNQPQHFGDGTRLSIL.

This sequence joins TRBV6-1 and TRBJ2-1, with D hard to call. CDR1 and CDR2 from the germline V gene are MNHNS and SASEGT. Between the trimmed V and J ends, which lost 0 bases and 13 bases, there was a span of 7 bases. CDR3 length: 11 amino acids. The CDR3 spells CASSEAGKQFF. CDR3 sequence (DNA): TGTGCCAGCAGTGAAGCGGGGAAACAGTTCTTC.

There are a few counts of this clone. DNA for the CDR3: TGTGCCAGTAGTATGAGGGAGCAGCCCCAGCATTTT. This translates into CASSMREQPQHF. This chain connects TRBV19 to TRBJ1-5; D not certain. Trimming removed 3 bases from V and 7 bases from J, with 7 bases in between. This CDR3 contains 12 residues. Germline CDR1 LNHDA, CDR2 SQIVND (reference sequence).

This clone was observed a single time. This rearrangement joins TRBV7-6 to TRBJ1-4; 8 bases are a match to TRBD1. The germline CDR1 and CDR2 sequences are SGHVS and FNYEAQ. The CDR3 is 19 amino acids. Trimming at V came to 1 base and at J to 0 bases, leaving 10 bases not matched to a gene. The CDR3 nucleotides are TGTGCCAGCAGCTTAGTGCAGGGGGCTCTTATTGCAACTAATGAAAAACTGTTTTTT. Protein: CASSLVQGALIATNEKLFF.

This clone appeared once. The V call is TRBV2, the J call TRBJ2-7; a weak D match, TRBD2 (6 bases). The CDR3 length is 13 residues. V dropped 7 bases and J dropped 2 bases, with 12 bases sitting between them. Germline CDR1 SNHLY, CDR2 FYNNEI. CDR3 coding DNA: TGTGCCAGCAAGGGCGCGGGGACCTACGAGCAGTACTTC. Translation gives CASKGAGTYEQYF.

Regarding this clone: This CDR3 is also generated by other DNA sequences in the sample. This sequence joins TRBV14 and TRBJ2-5; D is ambiguous. The CDR3 is made up of 11 amino acids. The germline CDR1 and CDR2 sequences are SGHDN and FVKESK. With 4 bases removed from V and 1 base from J, the gap between germline ends came to 1 base. The chain's CDR3 is CASSRQETQYF. The DNA for the CDR3 is TGTGCCAGCAGCCGCCAAGAGACCCAGTACTTC. Full variable domain (remainder filled in from reference TRBV14 and TRBJ2-5): EAGVTQFPSHSVIEKGQTVTLRCDPISGHDNLYWYRRVMGKEIKFLLHFVKESKQDESGMPNNRFLAERTGGTYSTLKVQPAELEDSGVYFCASSRQETQYFGPGTRLLVL.

As DNA, the CDR3 is TGTGCCAGCAGCTTAACAGGGGGCCGGGTTGAAAAACTGTTTTTT. It encodes CASSLTGGRVEKLFF. The chain recombines TRBV5-4 with TRBJ1-4; 9 bases map to TRBD1. After removal of 2 bases from V and 7 bases from J, the junction contained 6 bases not matched to a gene. CDR1 is SGHNT, CDR2 YYREEE, per germline (reference sequence). This CDR3 has 15 residues.

The chain links TRBV28 to TRBJ2-7, with 11 bases fitting TRBD2. V lost 4 bases to trimming and J lost 2 bases; unmatched junction nucleotides: 4. This CDR3 spans 15 amino acids. Germline CDR1 reads MDHEN; CDR2 reads SYDVKM. The CDR3: CASSYLAGGTYEQYF. CDR3 nucleotide sequence: TGTGCCAGCAGTTACCTAGCGGGAGGAACCTACGAGCAGTACTTC.

CDR3 residues: CASRPTGTSYGTF. The CDR3 DNA reads TGTGCCAGCAGGCCCACCGGGACGTCTTACGGTACCTTC. V usage is TRBV11-2 and J usage is TRBJ1-2; tentative D call: TRBD1 (5 bases). This CDR3 is built from 13 residues. Trimming took 6 bases from V and 14 from J, leaving 22 bases between them. The V gene's germline CDR1 is SGHAT and CDR2 FQNNGV.